This TCR beta chain was captured in a study of PD-1 blockade in classical Hodgkin lymphoma. Overall study findings and caveats: Whereas CD4+ TCR diversity had risen significantly by C4D1, CD8+ TCR diversity had not.

This clone was seen a handful of times. As yet, its antigen is unknown. The CDR3 is made up of 14 amino acids. V lost 3 bases and J lost 2, with 11 bases in between. The germline V gene encodes CDR1 WSHSY and CDR2 SAAADI. Time point defined: cycle 4 day 1 (C4D1), after 5 to 7 weeks of nivolumab. Every patient relapsed after autologous stem cell transplantation, and brentuximab vedotin exposure varied. Only in-frame clones appear in the TCRdb table, and some are missing; sequencing was by immunoSEQ multiplex PCR. The sample holds some 95,000 clones, 90% seen once. The clonotype comes from a human donor with classical Hodgkin lymphoma. Sequenced material: peripheral blood mononuclear cells (PBMCs), taken before the fourth cycle of nivolumab. V is TRBV10-2 and J is TRBJ2-7; TRBD2 might be the D (5 bases). In DNA form, the CDR3 reads TGCGCCAGCAGTGACCCATCTAGCCCCTACGAGCAGTACTTC. It is translated as CASSDPSSPYEQYF.